This T cell receptor (beta chain) is from a study of PD-1 blockade in classical Hodgkin lymphoma. The data were produced by immunoSEQ multiplex PCR, yet TCRdb's version contains in-frame clones alone and is incomplete. The table shows under 25,000 clones, with around 80% occurring only once. The germline V gene encodes CDR1 SNHLY and CDR2 FYNNEI. The CDR3 runs to 10 residues. The germline V and J ends were trimmed by 5 bases and 4 bases, with 3 bases remaining between them. Every single patient, without exception, relapsed after autologous stem cell transplantation, and brentuximab vedotin exposure varied.

This specimen consisted of peripheral blood mononuclear cells (PBMCs), obtained before the second cycle of nivolumab. This TCR was recovered from a human donor with classical Hodgkin lymphoma. The rearrangement joins TRBV2 to TRBJ2-7, with no clear D. CDR3 DNA sequence: TGTGCCAGCAGTCATTACGAGCAGTACTTC. It codes for CASSHYEQYF.